This entry lists 22 T cell receptor beta chains sequenced from one sample in a study of T cell repertoires in cytomegalovirus infection. TCRdb recomputed calls from the reads with MiXCR, one row per CDR3 protein. The sample consists of 250,000 to 300,000 distinct CDR3 sequences, around 8.7% of them appearing once. Sequenced material: PBMCs. Every receptor here comes from a human donor in good health (CMV status not recorded). Some clones in this sample may be carry-over from other donors' samples.

This clonotype has a count of ten or more. The chain couples TRBV7-3 to TRBJ2-3; 7 nucleotides align to TRBD2. The CDR3 is made up of 12 amino acids. V lost 7 bases, J lost 9 bases, and 7 bases stayed unmatched. Germline V gives CDR1 SGHTA, CDR2 FQGTGA. CDR3 DNA: TGTGCCAGCACCGTACCGGGACTAACGCAGTATTTT. This gives the protein CASTVPGLTQYF.

This clonotype was seen a handful of times. The chain recombines TRBV30 with TRBJ2-7; 14 positions match TRBD2. Trimming removed 2 bases from V and 3 bases from J; junction bases left unmatched: 3. CDR1 GTSNPN and CDR2 SVGIG come from the germline V gene (reference sequence). This CDR3 is built from 15 residues. This chain's CDR3 is CAWSSGLAGGYEQYF. In nucleotides, the CDR3 is TGTGCCTGGAGTTCCGGACTAGCGGGGGGCTACGAGCAGTACTTC.

This clonotype was recorded many times. The rearrangement uses TRBV28 and TRBJ2-4; D unresolved. CDR1 and CDR2 from the germline V gene are MDHEN and SYDVKM. The V end lost 8 bases, the J end lost 2 bases, and 7 bases lay between the germline ends. The CDR3 length is 12 residues. The CDR3 DNA is TGTGCCAGCGGCCTATCCAAAAACATTCAGTACTTC. Amino acid sequence: CASGLSKNIQYF. The full variable domain, rest sourced from reference TRBV28 and TRBJ2-4, is DVKVTQSSRYLVKRTGEKVFLECVQDMDHENMFWYRQDPGLGLRLIYFSYDVKMKEKGDIPEGYSVSREKKERFSLILESASTNQTSMYLCASGLSKNIQYFGAGTRLSVL.

This clonotype has at least ten counts. The J gene is TRBJ2-2, the V gene TRBV19; the match to TRBD1 covers 10 bases. Trimming took 7 bases from V and 0 from J; bases not matched to a gene: 5. This CDR3 has 16 residues. In germline, CDR1 is LNHDA, CDR2 SQIVND (reference sequence). CDR3 DNA: TGTGCCAGTACCCCGGACAGGGGGTCGAACACCGGGGAGCTGTTTTTT. It codes for CASTPDRGSNTGELFF.

Only a few counts were recorded for this clonotype. The chain's CDR3 is CASSYSQGSEAFF. For the CDR3, the DNA is TGTGCCAGCAGTTACTCACAGGGAAGTGAAGCTTTCTTT. This chain joins TRBV6-6 and TRBJ1-1, with a possible D match to TRBD1 (6 bases). CDR1 is MNHNY, CDR2 SVGAGI, per germline (reference sequence). Trimming removed 0 bases from V and 7 bases from J, with 9 bases in between. The CDR3 sequence is 13 residues long.

This clonotype was counted many times. The V and J genes are TRBV29-1 and TRBJ2-5; 8 nucleotides line up with TRBD1. V dropped 4 bases and J dropped 5; count of bases not matched to a gene: 6. CDR1 and CDR2 from the germline V gene are SQVTM and ANQGSEA. This CDR3 is built from 13 residues. The CDR3 DNA sequence: TGCAGCGTTGCGGCAGGGGGCCTGGAGACCCAGTACTTC. Translation: CSVAAGGLETQYF.

This clonotype has at least ten counts. The J gene is TRBJ2-3, the V gene TRBV7-6; D perhaps matches TRBD2 (6 bases). In germline, CDR1 is SGHVS, CDR2 FNYEAQ. The CDR3 is 16 residues long. Trimming took off 4 bases at V and 0 bases at J, with 14 bases between the two ends. CDR3 sequence (DNA): TGTGCCAGCAGCTCCCCTCCAGCGGGCAGCACAGATACGCAGTATTTT. Encoded protein: CASSSPPAGSTDTQYF.

This clonotype was found many times. This chain connects TRBV7-2 to TRBJ2-3, with D possibly TRBD2 on 6 matching bases. Trimming took 5 bases from V and 4 from J, leaving 16 bases between them. Germline V lookup: CDR1 SGHTA, CDR2 FQGNSA. The CDR3 contains 15 residues. CDR3 bases: TGTGCCAGCAGCCTGGGAGGATCCCGGGCAGATACGCAGTATTTT. Translating it yields CASSLGGSRADTQYF.

This clonotype was recorded at least ten times. The chain links TRBV4-3 to TRBJ2-7, with 7 positions matching TRBD1. The CDR3 has 16 residues. CDR1 LGHNA and CDR2 YSLEER come from the germline V gene. J gave up 3 bases and V 4 bases, and 12 bases lay outside the gene matches. The CDR3 loop is CASSPQGNRGGYEQYF. DNA of the CDR3: TGCGCCAGCAGCCCCCAAGGTAACAGGGGCGGCTACGAGCAGTACTTC.

There are many counts of this clonotype. V usage is TRBV7-3 and J usage is TRBJ1-3; possibly TRBD1 for D (6 bases). The CDR3 runs to 14 residues. Trimming took 3 bases from V and 4 from J, leaving 10 bases between them. Germline-derived CDR1 and CDR2 are SGHTA and FQGTGA. The CDR3 sequence: CASSFTGSGNTIYF. The CDR3 DNA follows: TGTGCCAGCAGCTTCACAGGGTCCGGAAACACCATATATTTT.

This clonotype was counted a few times. This chain joins TRBV14 and TRBJ2-1; a weak D match, TRBD2 (5 bases). Trimming stripped 4 bases from V and 7 bases from J, with 14 bases between. The germline V gene has CDR1 SGHDN and CDR2 FVKESK. The CDR3 is 14 amino acids. CDR3 nucleotide sequence: TGTGCCAGCAGCCGAGGGATTCTATGGAATGAGCAGTTCTTC. It is translated as CASSRGILWNEQFF.

This clonotype has only a few counts. The rearrangement links TRBV6-2 or TRBV6-3 to TRBJ2-2, with TRBD1 as a possible D gene (6 bases). V lost 6 bases and J lost 6, with 14 bases in between. This CDR3 is 14 amino acids long. CDR1 is MNHEY, CDR2 SVGEGT, per germline. The CDR3 loop is CASRTGHRPGELFF. The CDR3 DNA reads as TGTGCCAGCAGGACGGGACATCGCCCCGGGGAGCTGTTTTTT.

There are many counts of this clonotype. The chain is built from TRBV4-3 and TRBJ2-1, with a possible D match to TRBD2 (5 bases). Germline CDR1 reads LGHNA; CDR2 reads YSLEER. The V gene lost 4 bases and the J gene lost 9 bases, with 13 bases spanning the gap. The CDR3 has 13 amino acids. CDR3 residues: CASSPDGISEQFF. The CDR3 DNA is TGCGCCAGCAGCCCGGACGGGATTTCTGAGCAGTTCTTC.

This clonotype was seen ten or more times. This chain uses TRBV7-2 with TRBJ2-2; 15 positions match TRBD2. Germline V CDR1 and CDR2: SGHTA, FQGNSA. The CDR3 contains 16 residues. J was trimmed by 6 bases and V by 4 bases; bases with no gene match: 3. The CDR3 DNA follows: TGTGCCAGCAGCTCCGGACTAGCGGGGGGGTCCGGGGAGCTGTTTTTT. Its protein is CASSSGLAGGSGELFF.

This clonotype was counted at least ten times. The chain joins TRBV6-1 to TRBJ1-1, with 7 nucleotides matching TRBD1. V lost 6 bases, J lost 2 bases, and 9 bases stayed unmatched. The CDR3 has 15 residues. Germline V gives CDR1 MNHNS, CDR2 SASEGT. The CDR3, as DNA: TGTGCCAGCAGAGACGACAGGGCCCCTAACACTGAAGCTTTCTTT. Amino acids: CASRDDRAPNTEAFF.

This clonotype was found many times. This chain links TRBV7-6 with TRBJ2-3; D is unresolved. The V and J ends lost 5 bases and 5 bases respectively, with 14 bases between them. The CDR3 consists of 14 residues. Germline V gene data show CDR1 as SGHVS and CDR2 as FNYEAQ. The CDR3 DNA reads TGTGCCAGCAGCCCCGGCCTATCATTAGATACGCAGTATTTT. It encodes CASSPGLSLDTQYF.

This clonotype appeared many times. V usage is TRBV7-2 and J usage is TRBJ2-1; TRBD1 agrees at 9 bases. Germline CDR1 is SGHTA and CDR2 is FQGNSA. The CDR3 is 18 residues long. V lost 0 bases and J lost 1; bases outside the gene matches: 7. The DNA of the CDR3 is TGTGCCAGCAGCTTAGCCCCCACAGGGGGCGGTTCCTACAATGAGCAGTTCTTC. It codes for CASSLAPTGGGSYNEQFF. The whole variable domain, remainder taken from reference TRBV7-2 and TRBJ2-1, is GAGVSQSPSNKVTEKGKDVELRCDPISGHTALYWYRQSLGQGLEFLIYFQGNSAPDKSGLPSDRFSAERTGGSVSTLTIQRTQQEDSAVYLCASSLAPTGGGSYNEQFFGPGTRLTVL.

The rearrangement uses TRBV7-8 and TRBJ2-1; 12 positions agree with TRBD2. The junction had 11 bases not matched to a gene; V was cut back by 2 bases and J by 9 bases. The CDR3 extends over 17 amino acids. The V gene's germline CDR1 is SGHVS and CDR2 FQNEAQ. The CDR3 here is CASSLRTSGNDLGEQFF. CDR3 DNA: TGTGCCAGCAGCTTAAGGACTAGCGGGAACGATTTGGGTGAGCAGTTCTTC.

This clonotype occurred many times. J is TRBJ2-7 and V is TRBV7-2; TRBD1 or TRBD2 may be the D gene (6 bases each). Trimming took off 1 base at V and 8 bases at J, with 24 bases between the two ends. CDR1 and CDR2 (germline): SGHTA, FQGNSA. The CDR3 loop spans 17 amino acids. The CDR3 sequence: CASSLGPPGAQSNKQYF. CDR3 nucleotide sequence: TGTGCCAGCAGCTTAGGGCCGCCGGGGGCGCAAAGTAACAAGCAGTACTTC.

This clonotype appeared many times. This chain joins TRBV19 and TRBJ2-1; 7 positions agree with TRBD2. The J segment lost 2 bases and the V segment lost 0 bases, leaving 4 bases of the junction unmatched. CDR1 and CDR2 (germline): LNHDA, SQIVND (reference sequence). CDR3 size: 16 residues. The CDR3 loop is CASSIERERPYNEQFF. CDR3 coding DNA: TGTGCCAGTAGTATAGAGCGGGAGCGACCCTACAATGAGCAGTTCTTC.

The chain is built from TRBV20-1 and TRBJ2-1; 9 bases match TRBD2. CDR1 is DFQATT and CDR2 is SNEGSKA in the germline V gene (reference sequence). Unmatched junction bases numbered 14, after V lost 0 bases and J lost 2 bases. This CDR3 is built from 19 residues. CDR3 DNA sequence: TGCAGTGCTAGAGATCCGAACAGGGCCTCTAGCGGGACCTACAATGAGCAGTTCTTC. Translating it yields CSARDPNRASSGTYNEQFF.

This clonotype was found many times. This sequence joins TRBV7-2 and TRBJ2-1; the D call may be TRBD1 or TRBD2 (5 bases each). The CDR3 loop spans 14 amino acids. V was cut by 1 base and J by 6 bases, with 10 bases left in between. Germline lookup yields CDR1 SGHTA and CDR2 FQGNSA. The CDR3 region has the DNA TGTGCCAGCAGCTTAGGGGCAGGGACCAATGAGCAGTTCTTC. Translating gives CASSLGAGTNEQFF.